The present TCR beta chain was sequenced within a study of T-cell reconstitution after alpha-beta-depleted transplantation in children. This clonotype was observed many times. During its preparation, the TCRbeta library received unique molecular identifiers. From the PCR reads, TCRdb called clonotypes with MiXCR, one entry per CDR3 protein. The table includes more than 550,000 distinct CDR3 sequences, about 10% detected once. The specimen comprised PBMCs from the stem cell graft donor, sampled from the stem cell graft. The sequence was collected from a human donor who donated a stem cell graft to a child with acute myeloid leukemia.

CDR3: CASSAPPLYEQYF. The CDR3 DNA sequence: TGTGCCAGCAGCGCCCCCCCCCTTTACGAGCAGTACTTC. This chain uses TRBV7-2 with TRBJ2-7; no definite D call. Trimming removed 5 bases at V and 4 bases at J, with 12 bases between. CDR3 length equals 13 residues. From germline, CDR1 is SGHTA and CDR2 FQGNSA.